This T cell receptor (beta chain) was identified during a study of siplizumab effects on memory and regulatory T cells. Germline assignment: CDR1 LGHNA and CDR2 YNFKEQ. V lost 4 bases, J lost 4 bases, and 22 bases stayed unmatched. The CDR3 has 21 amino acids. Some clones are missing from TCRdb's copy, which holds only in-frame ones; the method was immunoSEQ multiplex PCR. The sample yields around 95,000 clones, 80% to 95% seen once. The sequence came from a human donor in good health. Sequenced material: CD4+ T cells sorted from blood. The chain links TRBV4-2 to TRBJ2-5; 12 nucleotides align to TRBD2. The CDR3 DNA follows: TGTGCCAGCAGCCGAAGAGCTAGCGGGGGGGCCGGCGGAAAAGGGACAGAGACCCAGTACTTC. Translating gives CASSRRASGGAGGKGTETQYF.